One T cell receptor beta chain is described in this entry. The antigen is unknown. From germline, CDR1 is MGHDK and CDR2 SYGVNS. The J segment lost 2 bases and the V segment lost 1 base, leaving 2 bases of the junction unmatched. The CDR3 sequence is 14 residues long. The data were obtained in a study of OX40 agonist ivuxolimab in advanced cancers. Whole-study results and caveats: Clonal expansion from baseline to week 6 occurred in both CD4+ and CD8+ T cells.

Repertoires were generated with immunoSEQ multiplex PCR, while TCRdb's copy carries only in-frame clones and drops some. The sample carries about 40,000 clones, approximately 86% recorded once. This chain joins TRBV25-1 and TRBJ2-7; TRBD1 matches at 7 bases. This sequence was found in an adult with an advanced solid tumor such as melanoma, head and neck, liver or kidney cancer. Material: CD4+ or CD8+ T cells sorted from blood, obtained in a trial of the OX40 agonist ivuxolimab. CDR3 in amino acids: CASSEWDRAYEQYF. In nucleotides, the CDR3 is TGTGCCAGCAGTGAATGGGACAGAGCCTACGAGCAGTACTTC.